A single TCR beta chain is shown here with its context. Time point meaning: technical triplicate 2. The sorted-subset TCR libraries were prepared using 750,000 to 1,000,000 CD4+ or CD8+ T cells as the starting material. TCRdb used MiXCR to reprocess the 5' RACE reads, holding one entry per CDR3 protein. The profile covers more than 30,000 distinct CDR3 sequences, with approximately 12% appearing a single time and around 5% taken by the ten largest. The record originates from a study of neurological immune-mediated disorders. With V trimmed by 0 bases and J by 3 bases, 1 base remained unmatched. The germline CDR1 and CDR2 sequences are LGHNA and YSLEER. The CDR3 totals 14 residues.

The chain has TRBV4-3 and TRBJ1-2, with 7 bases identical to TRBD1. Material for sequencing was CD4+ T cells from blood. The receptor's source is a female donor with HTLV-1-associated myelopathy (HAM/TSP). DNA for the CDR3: TGCGCCAGCAGCCAAGAAACAGGGGACTATGGCTACACCTTC. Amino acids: CASSQETGDYGYTF.